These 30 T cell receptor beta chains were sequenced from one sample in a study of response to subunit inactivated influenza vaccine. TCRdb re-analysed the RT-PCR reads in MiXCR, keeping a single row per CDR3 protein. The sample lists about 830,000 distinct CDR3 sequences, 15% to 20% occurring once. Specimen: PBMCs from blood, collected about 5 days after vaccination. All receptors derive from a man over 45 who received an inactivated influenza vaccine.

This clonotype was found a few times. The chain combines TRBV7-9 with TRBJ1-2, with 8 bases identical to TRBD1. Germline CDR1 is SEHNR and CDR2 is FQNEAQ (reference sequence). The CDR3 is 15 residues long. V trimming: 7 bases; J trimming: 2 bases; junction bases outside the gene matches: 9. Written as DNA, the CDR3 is TGTGCCAGCAATCGACCGGGACAGGCAAACTATGGCTACACCTTC. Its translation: CASNRPGQANYGYTF.

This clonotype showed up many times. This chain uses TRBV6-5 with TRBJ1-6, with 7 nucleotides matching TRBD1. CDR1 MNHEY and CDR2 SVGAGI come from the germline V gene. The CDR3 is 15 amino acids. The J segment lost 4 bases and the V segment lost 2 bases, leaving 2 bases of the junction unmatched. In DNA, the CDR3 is TGTGCCAGCAGTTACACAGGGGCGTATAATTCACCCCTCCACTTT. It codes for CASSYTGAYNSPLHF.

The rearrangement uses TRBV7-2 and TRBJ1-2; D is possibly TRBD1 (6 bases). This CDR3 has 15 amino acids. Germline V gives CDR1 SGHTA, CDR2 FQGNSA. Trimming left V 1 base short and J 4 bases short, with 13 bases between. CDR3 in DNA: TGTGCCAGCAGCTTAGGAGGGGGGGGCACCTATGGCTACACCTTC. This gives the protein CASSLGGGGTYGYTF.

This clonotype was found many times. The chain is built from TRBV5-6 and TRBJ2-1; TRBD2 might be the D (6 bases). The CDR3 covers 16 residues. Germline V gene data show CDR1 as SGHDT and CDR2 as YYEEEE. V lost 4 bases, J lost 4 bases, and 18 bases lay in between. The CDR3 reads CASSRYRQGGYNEQFF. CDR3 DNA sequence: TGTGCCAGCAGCCGGTATCGCCAGGGAGGATACAATGAGCAGTTCTTC.

As DNA, the CDR3 is TGTGCCAGCAGGCCCTCGACAGGGGTTGGCACAGATACGCAGTATTTT. Protein sequence: CASRPSTGVGTDTQYF. The rearrangement joins TRBV27 to TRBJ2-3, with TRBD1 matching over 8 bases. The V and J ends lost 6 bases and 1 base, in that order; junction bases with no gene match: 9. The CDR3 consists of 16 residues. The germline gives CDR1 MNHEY, CDR2 SMNVEV (reference sequence).

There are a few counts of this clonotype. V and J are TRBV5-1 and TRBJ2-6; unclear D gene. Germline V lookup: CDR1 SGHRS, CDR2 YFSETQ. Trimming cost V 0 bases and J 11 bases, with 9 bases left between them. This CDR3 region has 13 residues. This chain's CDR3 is CASSLVGSDVLTF. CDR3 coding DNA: TGCGCCAGCAGCTTGGTGGGGTCGGACGTCCTGACTTTC.

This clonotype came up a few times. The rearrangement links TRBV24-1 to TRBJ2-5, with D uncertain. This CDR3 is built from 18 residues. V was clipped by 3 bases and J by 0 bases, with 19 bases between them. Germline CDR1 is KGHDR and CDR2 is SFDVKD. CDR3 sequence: CATSDKIAAWQNQETQYF. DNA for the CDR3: TGTGCCACCAGTGATAAGATTGCGGCGTGGCAAAACCAAGAGACCCAGTACTTC.

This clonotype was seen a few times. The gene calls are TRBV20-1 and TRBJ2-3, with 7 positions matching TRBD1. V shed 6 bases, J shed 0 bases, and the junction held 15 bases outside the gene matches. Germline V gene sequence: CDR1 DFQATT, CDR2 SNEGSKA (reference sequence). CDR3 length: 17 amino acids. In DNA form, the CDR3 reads TGCAGTGCGACCGACAGGGAGCGGCGGGTTAGCACAGATACGCAGTATTTT. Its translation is CSATDRERRVSTDTQYF.

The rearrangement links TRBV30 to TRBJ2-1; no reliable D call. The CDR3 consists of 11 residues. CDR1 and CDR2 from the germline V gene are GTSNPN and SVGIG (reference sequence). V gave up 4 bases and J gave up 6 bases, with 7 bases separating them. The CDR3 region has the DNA TGTGCCTGGAACCAAATCAATGAGCAGTTCTTC. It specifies CAWNQINEQFF.

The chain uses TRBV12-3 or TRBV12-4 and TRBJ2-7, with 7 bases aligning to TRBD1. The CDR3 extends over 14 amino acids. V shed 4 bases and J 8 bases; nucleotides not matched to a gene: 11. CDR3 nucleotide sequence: TGTGCCAGCAGTTCGCCGACAGGGAATGTAAAGCAGTACTTC. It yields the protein CASSSPTGNVKQYF.

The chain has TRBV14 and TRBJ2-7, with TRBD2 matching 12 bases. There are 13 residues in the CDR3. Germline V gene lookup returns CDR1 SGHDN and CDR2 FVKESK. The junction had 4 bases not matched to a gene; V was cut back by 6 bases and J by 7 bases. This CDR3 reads CASRYGLAGEQYF. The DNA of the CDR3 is TGTGCCAGCAGATACGGACTAGCGGGGGAGCAGTACTTC. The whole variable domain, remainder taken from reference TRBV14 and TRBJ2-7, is EAGVTQFPSHSVIEKGQTVTLRCDPISGHDNLYWYRRVMGKEIKFLLHFVKESKQDESGMPNNRFLAERTGGTYSTLKVQPAELEDSGVYFCASRYGLAGEQYFGPGTRLTVT.

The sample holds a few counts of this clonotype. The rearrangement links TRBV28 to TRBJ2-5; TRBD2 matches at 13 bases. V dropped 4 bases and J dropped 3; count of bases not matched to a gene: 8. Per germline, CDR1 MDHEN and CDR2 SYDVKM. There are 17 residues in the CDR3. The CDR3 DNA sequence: TGTGCCAGCAGTTCGGGACTAGCGGGAACAGGGGAAGAGACCCAGTACTTC. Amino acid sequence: CASSSGLAGTGEETQYF.

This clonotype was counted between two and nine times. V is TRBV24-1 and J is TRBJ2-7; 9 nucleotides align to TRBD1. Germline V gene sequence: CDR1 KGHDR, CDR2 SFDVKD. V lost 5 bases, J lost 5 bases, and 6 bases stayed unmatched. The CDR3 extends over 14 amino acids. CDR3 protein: CATSAGTGHDEQYF. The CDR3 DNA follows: TGTGCCACCAGTGCCGGGACAGGGCACGACGAGCAGTACTTC.

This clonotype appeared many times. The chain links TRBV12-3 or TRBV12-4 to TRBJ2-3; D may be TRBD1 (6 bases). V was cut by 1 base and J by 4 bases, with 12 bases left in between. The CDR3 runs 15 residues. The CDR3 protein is CASSLGLPGADTQYF. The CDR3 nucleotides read TGTGCCAGCAGTTTAGGACTCCCAGGGGCAGATACGCAGTATTTT.

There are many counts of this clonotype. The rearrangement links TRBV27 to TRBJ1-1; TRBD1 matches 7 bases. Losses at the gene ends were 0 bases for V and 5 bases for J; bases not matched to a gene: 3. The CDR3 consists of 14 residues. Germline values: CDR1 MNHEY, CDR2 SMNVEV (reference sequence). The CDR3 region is CASSLSRGATEAFF. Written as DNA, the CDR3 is TGTGCCAGCAGTTTATCCAGGGGGGCGACTGAAGCTTTCTTT.

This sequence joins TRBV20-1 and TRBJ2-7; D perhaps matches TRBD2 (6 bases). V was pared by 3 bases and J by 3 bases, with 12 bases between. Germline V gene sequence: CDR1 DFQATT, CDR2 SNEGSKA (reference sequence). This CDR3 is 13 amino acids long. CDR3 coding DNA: TGCAGTGCTAGCTACGGGAGCCACTACGAGCAGTACTTC. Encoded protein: CSASYGSHYEQYF.

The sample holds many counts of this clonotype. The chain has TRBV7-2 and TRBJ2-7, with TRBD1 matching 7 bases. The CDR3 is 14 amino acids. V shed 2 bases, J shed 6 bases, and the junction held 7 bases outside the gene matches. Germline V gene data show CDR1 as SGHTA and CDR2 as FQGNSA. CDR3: CASSLKGGLSEQYF. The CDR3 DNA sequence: TGTGCCAGCAGCTTAAAAGGGGGCTTATCCGAGCAGTACTTC.

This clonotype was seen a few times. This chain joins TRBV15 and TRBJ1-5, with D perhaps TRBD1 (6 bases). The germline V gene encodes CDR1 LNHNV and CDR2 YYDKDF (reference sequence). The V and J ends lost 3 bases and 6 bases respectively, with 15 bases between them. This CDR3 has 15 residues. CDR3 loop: CATSRPSGGGQPQHF. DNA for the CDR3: TGTGCCACCAGCAGGCCCTCGGGAGGGGGTCAGCCCCAGCATTTT.

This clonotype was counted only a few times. This CDR3 is CSVRDRMNTEAFF. The CDR3 coding sequence is TGCAGCGTCCGAGACAGGATGAACACTGAAGCTTTCTTT. This chain joins TRBV29-1 and TRBJ1-1; TRBD1 is a possible D gene (6 bases). This CDR3 is built from 13 residues. V lost 6 bases to trimming and J lost 0 bases, with 11 bases between them. From germline, CDR1 is SQVTM and CDR2 ANQGSEA. The full variable domain, with the rest looked up from reference TRBV29-1 and TRBJ1-1, is SAVISQKPSRDICQRGTSLTIQCQVDSQVTMMFWYRQQPGQSLTLIATANQGSEATYESGFVIDKFPISRPNLTFSTLTVSNMSPEDSSIYLCSVRDRMNTEAFFGQGTRLTVV.

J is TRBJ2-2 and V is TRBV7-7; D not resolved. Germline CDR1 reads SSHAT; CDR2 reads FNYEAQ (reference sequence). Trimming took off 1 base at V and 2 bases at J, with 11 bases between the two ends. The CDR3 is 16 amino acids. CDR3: CASSLVQTPNTGELFF. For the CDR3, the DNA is TGTGCCAGCAGCTTAGTCCAGACTCCCAACACCGGGGAGCTGTTTTTT.

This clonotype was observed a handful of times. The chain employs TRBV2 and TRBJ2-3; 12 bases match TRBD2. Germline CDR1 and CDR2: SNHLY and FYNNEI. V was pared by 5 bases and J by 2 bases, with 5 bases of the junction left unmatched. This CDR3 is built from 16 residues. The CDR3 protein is CASSPGLAGYTDTQYF. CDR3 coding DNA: TGTGCCAGCAGTCCGGGACTAGCGGGTTACACAGATACGCAGTATTTT.

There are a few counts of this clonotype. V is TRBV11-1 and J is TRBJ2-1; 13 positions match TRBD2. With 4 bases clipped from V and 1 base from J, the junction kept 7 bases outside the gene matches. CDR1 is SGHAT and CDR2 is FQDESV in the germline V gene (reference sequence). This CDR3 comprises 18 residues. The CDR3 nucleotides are TGTGCCAGCAGCTCCCGACTAGCGGGGGGCACGTCCTACAATGAGCAGTTCTTC. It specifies CASSSRLAGGTSYNEQFF.

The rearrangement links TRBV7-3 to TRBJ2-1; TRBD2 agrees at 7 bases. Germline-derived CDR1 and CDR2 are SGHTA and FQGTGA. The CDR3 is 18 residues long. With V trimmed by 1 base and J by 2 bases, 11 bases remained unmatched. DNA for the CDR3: TGTGCCAGCAGCTTAAAAGAGGCGGCTAGCGGAGCCTACAATGAGCAGTTCTTC. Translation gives CASSLKEAASGAYNEQFF.

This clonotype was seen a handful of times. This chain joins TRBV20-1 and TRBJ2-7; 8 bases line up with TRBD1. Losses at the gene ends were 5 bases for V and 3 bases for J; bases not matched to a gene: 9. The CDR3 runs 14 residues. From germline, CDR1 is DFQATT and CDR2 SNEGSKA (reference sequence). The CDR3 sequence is CSAGPGQALYEQYF. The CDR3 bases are TGCAGTGCTGGTCCGGGACAGGCTCTCTACGAGCAGTACTTC.

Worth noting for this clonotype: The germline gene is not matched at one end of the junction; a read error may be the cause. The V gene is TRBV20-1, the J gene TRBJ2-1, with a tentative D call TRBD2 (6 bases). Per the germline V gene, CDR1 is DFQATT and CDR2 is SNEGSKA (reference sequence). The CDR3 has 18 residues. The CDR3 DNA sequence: TGCTGTGCTAGAGATCCCCGGGACTCGCGGATTCTCTACAATGAGCAGTTCTTC. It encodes CCARDPRDSRILYNEQFF.

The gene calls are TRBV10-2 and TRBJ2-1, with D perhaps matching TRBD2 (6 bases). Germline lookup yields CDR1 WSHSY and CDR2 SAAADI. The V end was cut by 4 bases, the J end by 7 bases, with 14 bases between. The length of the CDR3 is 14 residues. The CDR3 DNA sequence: TGCGCCAGCAGTGTTGACGGGGGAGGAAATGAGCAGTTCTTC. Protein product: CASSVDGGGNEQFF.

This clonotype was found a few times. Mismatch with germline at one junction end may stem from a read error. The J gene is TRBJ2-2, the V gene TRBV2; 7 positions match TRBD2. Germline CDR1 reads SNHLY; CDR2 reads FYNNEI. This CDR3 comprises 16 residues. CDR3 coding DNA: TGTGTCAGCAGCAAAGGGACTACCCGGGGCACCGGGGAGCTGTTTTTT. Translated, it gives CVSSKGTTRGTGELFF. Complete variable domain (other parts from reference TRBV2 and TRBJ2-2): EPEVTQTPSHQVTQMGQEVILRCVPISNHLYFYWYRQILGQKVEFLVSFYNNEISEKSEIFDDQFSVERPDGSNFTLKIRSTKLEDSAMYFCVSSKGTTRGTGELFFGEGSRLTVL.

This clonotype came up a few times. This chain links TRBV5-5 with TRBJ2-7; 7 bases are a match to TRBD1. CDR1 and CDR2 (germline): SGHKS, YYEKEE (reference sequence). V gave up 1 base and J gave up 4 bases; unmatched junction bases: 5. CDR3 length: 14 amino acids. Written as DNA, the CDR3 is TGTGCCAGCAGCTTGCGAGGACAGGCATACGAGCAGTACTTC. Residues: CASSLRGQAYEQYF.

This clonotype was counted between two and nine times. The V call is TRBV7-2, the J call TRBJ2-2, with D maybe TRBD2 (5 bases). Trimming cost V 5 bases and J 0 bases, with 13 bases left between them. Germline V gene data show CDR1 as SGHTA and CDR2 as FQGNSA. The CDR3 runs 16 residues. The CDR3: CASSPQILANTGELFF. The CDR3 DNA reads TGTGCCAGCAGCCCACAAATACTAGCGAACACCGGGGAGCTGTTTTTT.

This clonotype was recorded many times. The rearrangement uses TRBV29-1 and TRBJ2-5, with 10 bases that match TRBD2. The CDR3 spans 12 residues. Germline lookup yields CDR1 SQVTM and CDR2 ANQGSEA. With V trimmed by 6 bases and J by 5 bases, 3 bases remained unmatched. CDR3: CSVGSGRETQYF. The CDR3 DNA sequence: TGCAGCGTGGGTAGCGGGAGGGAGACCCAGTACTTC.